This T cell receptor (beta chain) came from a study of shared clonotypes between healthy human individuals. Selected positively for CCR7 and CD45RO-negative, naive CD8 cells excluded terminally differentiated effector memory CD45RA+ cells. This table comes from immunoSEQ multiplex PCR, and its TCRdb copy is limited to in-frame clones, with some not included. The table records some 2.1 million clones, less than 95% of them present only once. Germline CDR1 and CDR2: ENHRY and SYGVKD. The ends were cut back, 8 bases at V and 1 base at J, with 11 bases in the middle. The CDR3 is 13 amino acids. Sequencing used naive CD8+ T cells sorted from blood. This receptor was taken from a man between 18 and 35 years old in good health. The chain carries TRBV10-3 and TRBJ1-1; D uncertain. CDR3 sequence: CAICSSENTEAFF. DNA for the CDR3: TGTGCCATCTGTAGTTCGGAGAACACTGAAGCTTTCTTT.